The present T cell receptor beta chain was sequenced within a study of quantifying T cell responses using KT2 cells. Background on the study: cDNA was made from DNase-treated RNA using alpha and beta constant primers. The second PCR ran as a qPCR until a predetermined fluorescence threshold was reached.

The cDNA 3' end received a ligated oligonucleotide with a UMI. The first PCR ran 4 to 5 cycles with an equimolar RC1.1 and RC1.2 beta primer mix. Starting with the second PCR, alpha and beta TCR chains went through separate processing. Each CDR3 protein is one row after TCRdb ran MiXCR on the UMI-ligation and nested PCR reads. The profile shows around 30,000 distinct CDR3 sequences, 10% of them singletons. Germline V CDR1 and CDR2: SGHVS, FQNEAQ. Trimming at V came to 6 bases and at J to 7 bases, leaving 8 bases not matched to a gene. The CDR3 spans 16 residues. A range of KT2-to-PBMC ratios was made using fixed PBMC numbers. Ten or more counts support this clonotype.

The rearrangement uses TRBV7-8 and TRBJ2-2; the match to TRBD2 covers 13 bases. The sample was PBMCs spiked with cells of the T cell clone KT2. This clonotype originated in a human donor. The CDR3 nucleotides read TGTGCCAGCAGAAGGACTAGCGGGAGTCTTGTCGGGGAGCTGTTTTTT. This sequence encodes CASRRTSGSLVGELFF.